The 19 T cell receptor beta chains below come from one sample, sequenced in a study of blood T cell repertoires in COVID-19. Profiled with immunoSEQ multiplex PCR; TCRdb holds only in-frame clones, not every one. Counted here are around 84,000 clones, around 83% occurring once; the ten biggest clones make up roughly two fifths. Material for sequencing was peripheral blood. These receptors all come from an elderly man with active or convalescent COVID-19.

The chain combines TRBV21-1 with TRBJ1-5; the table names TRBD1, a call not compared with the DNA. TRBV21-1 is reported as a pseudogene. The CDR3 extends over 13 amino acids. In DNA form, the CDR3 reads TGTGCCAGCAAGGGGCCCCTGCATCAGCCCCAGCATTTT. This translates into CASKGPLHQPQHF.

The chain links TRBV30 to TRBJ2-7, with D maybe TRBD1 (6 bases). The CDR3 covers 13 residues. The V end lost 3 bases, the J end lost 12 bases, and 21 bases lay between the germline ends. Germline loops: CDR1 GTSNPN, CDR2 SVGIG (reference sequence). CDR3 amino acids: CAWSEGDGKLGYF. Here the CDR3 DNA reads TGTGCCTGGAGCGAGGGGGACGGAAAGCTGGGGTACTTC.

J is TRBJ2-2 and V is TRBV15; D might be TRBD2 (6 bases). From germline, CDR1 is LNHNV and CDR2 YYDKDF (reference sequence). CDR3 length: 15 amino acids. V gave up 3 bases and J gave up 1 base, with 9 bases separating them. CDR3 amino acids: CATSRDYLNTGELFF. CDR3 nucleotides: TGTGCCACCAGCAGGGACTACCTGAACACCGGGGAGCTGTTTTTT.

The chain joins TRBV28 to TRBJ2-4; D might be TRBD1 (6 bases). Trimming stripped 6 bases from V and 0 bases from J, with 12 bases between. From germline, CDR1 is MDHEN and CDR2 SYDVKM. The CDR3 contains 15 residues. The DNA for the CDR3 is TGTGCCAGCAGCGAGGACAGTCTAGCCAAAAACATTCAGTACTTC. Protein: CASSEDSLAKNIQYF.

J is TRBJ2-5 and V is TRBV2, with a weak D call TRBD1 (5 bases). This CDR3 comprises 14 residues. Trimming stripped 2 bases from V and 4 bases from J, with 11 bases between. Germline CDR1 and CDR2: SNHLY and FYNNEI. The CDR3 region is CASSEWSRGETQYF. In DNA, the CDR3 is TGTGCCAGCAGTGAATGGTCAAGGGGAGAGACCCAGTACTTC.

This chain uses TRBV11-2 with TRBJ2-7, with 9 nucleotides matching TRBD1. Germline CDR1 and CDR2: SGHAT and FQNNGV. The junction had 6 bases not matched to a gene; V was cut back by 5 bases and J by 4 bases. This CDR3 spans 14 amino acids. CDR3 region: CASSPFGTGYEQYF. In DNA form, the CDR3 reads TGTGCCAGCAGCCCGTTTGGGACAGGGTACGAGCAGTACTTC.

The chain couples TRBV28 to TRBJ2-7; D uncertain. Per germline, CDR1 MDHEN and CDR2 SYDVKM. The CDR3 totals 14 residues. V was clipped by 1 base and J by 1 base, with 8 bases between them. CDR3 amino acids: CASSLLQRSYEQYF. CDR3 nucleotides: TGTGCCAGCAGTTTATTGCAGCGTTCCTACGAGCAGTACTTC.

This clone is medium-sized in the sample. This sequence joins TRBV14 and TRBJ2-7, with 8 bases aligning to TRBD1. The J segment lost 5 bases and the V segment lost 3 bases, leaving 9 bases of the junction unmatched. Looked up from germline, CDR1 is SGHDN and CDR2 is FVKESK. CDR3 length: 15 residues. The CDR3 spells CASSQRLDRVDEQYF. CDR3 in DNA: TGTGCCAGCAGCCAGAGATTGGACAGGGTCGACGAGCAGTACTTC.

The V call is TRBV3-1 (or the pseudogene TRBV3-2), the J call TRBJ1-1; 9 bases fit TRBD1. J gave up 4 bases and V 8 bases, and 17 bases lay outside the gene matches. Germline loops: CDR1 LGHDT, CDR2 YNNKEL (reference sequence). The CDR3 extends over 17 amino acids. CDR3 coding DNA: TGTGCCAGCGGCGGGGACAGGGCCCTAACCTGGGGCACTGAAGCTTTCTTT. Its protein product is CASGGDRALTWGTEAFF.

V is TRBV28 and J is TRBJ2-1; no clear D. V was shortened by 2 bases and J by 9 bases, with 5 bases between the two germline ends. This CDR3 is built from 11 residues. Germline-derived CDR1 and CDR2 are MDHEN and SYDVKM. This chain's CDR3 is CASSLEIEQFF. The CDR3 region has the DNA TGTGCCAGCAGTTTAGAGATTGAGCAGTTCTTC.

The table lists this clone with a few counts. This chain links TRBV5-1 with TRBJ2-7, with 10 positions matching TRBD1. The junction had 5 bases not matched to a gene; V was cut back by 3 bases and J by 5 bases. The germline V gene has CDR1 SGHRS and CDR2 YFSETQ. The CDR3 covers 14 residues. CDR3 DNA sequence: TGCGCCAGCAGCTCGACAGGGGGCTTACACGAGCAGTACTTC. It specifies CASSSTGGLHEQYF. The whole variable domain, remainder taken from reference TRBV5-1 and TRBJ2-7, is KAGVTQTPRYLIKTRGQQVTLSCSPISGHRSVSWYQQTPGQGLQFLFEYFSETQRNKGNFPGRFSGRQFSNSRSEMNVSTLELGDSALYLCASSSTGGLHEQYFGPGTRLTVT.

This clone was observed a handful of times. The chain carries TRBV18 and TRBJ1-4, with D perhaps matching TRBD1 (5 bases). Germline lookup yields CDR1 KGHSH and CDR2 LQKENI. V was cut by 4 bases and J by 0 bases, with 15 bases left in between. The length of the CDR3 is 17 residues. This CDR3 is CASSLDRGFATNEKLFF. The CDR3 DNA follows: TGTGCCAGCTCACTGGATCGGGGGTTTGCAACTAATGAAAAACTGTTTTTT.

The CDR3 region has the DNA TGTGCCAGCAGTTTCCACCGCCGACAGGGGGCGAACGAGCAGTACTTC. Translated, it gives CASSFHRRQGANEQYF. The chain uses TRBV28 and TRBJ2-7, with 10 bases matching TRBD1. The CDR3 totals 16 residues. Germline V gene lookup returns CDR1 MDHEN and CDR2 SYDVKM. J was trimmed by 5 bases and V by 3 bases; bases with no gene match: 10.

The V gene is TRBV7-2, the J gene TRBJ2-1, with 8 nucleotides matching TRBD2. The germline V gene has CDR1 SGHTA and CDR2 FQGNSA. Trimming at V came to 2 bases and at J to 5 bases, leaving 5 bases not matched to a gene. CDR3 length: 15 amino acids. In DNA, the CDR3 is TGTGCCAGCAGCTTATTCGGGAGGGCCGACAATGAGCAGTTCTTC. Translation: CASSLFGRADNEQFF.

This clone was seen only once. The V call is TRBV30, the J call TRBJ1-1; 7 bases line up with TRBD1. Germline V lookup: CDR1 GTSNPN, CDR2 SVGIG (reference sequence). The CDR3 is made up of 15 amino acids. V lost 2 bases and J lost 0; bases outside the gene matches: 6. The CDR3 DNA reads TGTGCCTGGAGTCCACCGGGACAGCTGAACACTGAAGCTTTCTTT. Its protein product is CAWSPPGQLNTEAFF.

V gene TRBV7-2 combines with J gene TRBJ2-1, with D maybe TRBD2 (7 bases). Between the trimmed V and J ends, which lost 6 bases and 2 bases, there was a span of 14 bases. CDR3 length: 15 amino acids. The germline V gene encodes CDR1 SGHTA and CDR2 FQGNSA. This CDR3 reads CASRGGGYAYNEQFF. As DNA, the CDR3 is TGTGCCAGCAGGGGAGGGGGGTATGCCTACAATGAGCAGTTCTTC.

The chain carries TRBV15 and TRBJ2-1; D remains ambiguous. The germline CDR1 and CDR2 sequences are LNHNV and YYDKDF (reference sequence). Trimming took off 1 base at V and 6 bases at J, with 7 bases between the two ends. CDR3 size: 13 residues. As DNA, the CDR3 is TGTGCCACCAGCAGAGTCCCTAGCAATGAGCAGTTCTTC. It codes for CATSRVPSNEQFF.

Note on this clone: Other DNA sequences in this sample translate to the same CDR3. The gene calls are TRBV19 and TRBJ1-6; D gene unclear. CDR1 is LNHDA and CDR2 is SQIVND in the germline V gene (reference sequence). V lost 2 bases, J lost 5 bases, and 7 bases lay in between. This CDR3 comprises 14 residues. The CDR3 DNA is TGTGCCAGTAGTATATTTACGGATAATTCACCCCTCCACTTT. Its translation is CASSIFTDNSPLHF. Full variable domain (missing parts from reference TRBV19 and TRBJ1-6): DGGITQSPKYLFRKEGQNVTLSCEQNLNHDAMYWYRQDPGQGLRLIYYSQIVNDFQKGDIAEGYSVSREKKESFPLTVTSAQKNPTAFYLCASSIFTDNSPLHFGNGTRLTVT.

The chain combines TRBV2 with TRBJ1-6; 10 bases are a match to TRBD1. V dropped 8 bases and J dropped 9; count of bases not matched to a gene: 10. CDR1 and CDR2 from the germline V gene are SNHLY and FYNNEI. CDR3 length equals 15 residues. CDR3: CASGGQGSSGSPLHF. The CDR3, as DNA: TGTGCCAGCGGGGGACAGGGGTCCTCTGGTTCACCCCTCCACTTT.